The next 13 T cell receptor beta chains were all read from a single sample in a study of identical twins. TCRdb processed the 5' RACE reads anew with MiXCR; each CDR3 protein has one entry. In the table there are about 300,000 distinct CDR3 sequences, 9% to 15% of which are singletons. The same specimen was also included in a second study, on yellow fever vaccine responses in identical twins.

The sequenced material came from CD8+ T cells sorted from blood. The source is a woman under 30 in good health.

This clonotype showed up just a few times. DNA for the CDR3: TGCAGTGCTAGAGATTCATCTGGGGCCAGGGACGGGGGCTATGGCTACACCTTC. Translation: CSARDSSGARDGGYGYTF. The chain links TRBV20-1 to TRBJ1-2, with a possible D match to TRBD1 (5 bases). V dropped 0 bases and J dropped 4 bases, with 24 bases sitting between them. There are 18 residues in the CDR3. CDR1 is DFQATT and CDR2 is SNEGSKA in the germline V gene (reference sequence).

The chain combines TRBV25-1 with TRBJ2-3, with 13 bases that match TRBD2. V lost 4 bases to trimming and J lost 1 base; unmatched junction nucleotides: 11. CDR1 is MGHDK, CDR2 SYGVNS, per germline. This CDR3 region has 19 residues. CDR3 DNA sequence: TGTGCCAGCAGTGGACTAGCGGGAGGAGAATTGGGTGGCACAGATACGCAGTATTTT. Its protein is CASSGLAGGELGGTDTQYF.

The genes are TRBV15 and TRBJ2-5, with no clear D. V lost 0 bases, J lost 2 bases, and 13 bases lay in between. Germline values: CDR1 LNHNV, CDR2 YYDKDF (reference sequence). This CDR3 region has 16 residues. The CDR3 region has the DNA TGTGCCACCAGCAGAGATTCCGCGGTAGTGCAAGAGACCCAGTACTTC. Amino acid sequence: CATSRDSAVVQETQYF.

This clonotype occurred a few times. DNA for the CDR3: TGCAGTGCTAGAGCGCGGGACAGGGGCTACGAGCAGTACGTC. Protein: CSARARDRGYEQYV. The chain links TRBV20-1 to TRBJ2-7; 10 bases fit TRBD1. CDR1 and CDR2 (germline): DFQATT, SNEGSKA (reference sequence). CDR3 length: 14 amino acids. Trimming took 1 base from V and 3 from J; bases not matched to a gene: 3.

This clonotype was seen more than once but under ten times. The rearrangement joins TRBV6-2 or TRBV6-3 to TRBJ2-1; TRBD2 agrees at 12 bases. CDR3 length: 16 residues. V gave up 5 bases and J gave up 3 bases; unmatched junction bases: 5. Germline V gives CDR1 MNHEY, CDR2 SVGEGT. The CDR3 nucleotides are TGTGCCAGCAGTCATCTAGCGGGAGGGAGCTACAATGAGCAGTTCTTC. Its protein is CASSHLAGGSYNEQFF.

The chain links TRBV9 to TRBJ2-1; the match to TRBD2 covers 10 bases. CDR1 is SGDLS, CDR2 YYNGEE, per germline. Losses at the gene ends were 0 bases for V and 9 bases for J; bases not matched to a gene: 6. The CDR3 extends over 15 amino acids. CDR3 sequence (DNA): TGTGCCAGCAGCGTAGTAAGCGGGAGGGGGAGTGAGCAGTTCTTC. Encoded protein: CASSVVSGRGSEQFF.

The chain has TRBV5-1 and TRBJ2-3; perhaps TRBD2 as D (5 bases). With 3 bases removed from V and 1 base from J, the gap between germline ends came to 18 bases. Germline V gives CDR1 SGHRS, CDR2 YFSETQ. The length of the CDR3 is 17 residues. The CDR3 coding sequence is TGCGCCAGCAGCTCCGGGCCACGGGCGGAGGGCACAGATACGCAGTATTTT. Protein sequence: CASSSGPRAEGTDTQYF. The whole variable domain, filled in from reference TRBV5-1 and TRBJ2-3, reads KAGVTQTPRYLIKTRGQQVTLSCSPISGHRSVSWYQQTPGQGLQFLFEYFSETQRNKGNFPGRFSGRQFSNSRSEMNVSTLELGDSALYLCASSSGPRAEGTDTQYFGPGTRLTVL.

This clonotype was found many times. The chain recombines TRBV13 with TRBJ2-3; the match to TRBD2 covers 10 bases. V trimming: 5 bases; J trimming: 2 bases; junction bases outside the gene matches: 10. The germline V gene has CDR1 PRHDT and CDR2 FYEKMQ (reference sequence). This CDR3 region has 17 residues. The CDR3 DNA follows: TGTGCCAGCAGCCCCGCGGGTAGCGGGAGGCACACAGATACGCAGTATTTT. Its translation is CASSPAGSGRHTDTQYF. Drawing the rest from reference TRBV13 and TRBJ2-3, the complete variable domain is AAGVIQSPRHLIKEKRETATLKCYPIPRHDTVYWYQQGPGQDPQFLISFYEKMQSDKGSIPDRFSAQQFSDYHSELNMSSLELGDSALYFCASSPAGSGRHTDTQYFGPGTRLTVL.

The V and J genes are TRBV27 and TRBJ2-1, with D perhaps matching TRBD2 (6 bases). The CDR3 sequence is 14 residues long. Germline assignment: CDR1 MNHEY and CDR2 SMNVEV (reference sequence). Trimming cost V 7 bases and J 5 bases, with 15 bases left between them. The CDR3 DNA sequence: TGTGCCAGCAAGCTCACGGGAGACAACAATGAGCAGTTCTTC. Translation: CASKLTGDNNEQFF.

This chain joins TRBV27 and TRBJ2-7; D perhaps matches TRBD2 (6 bases). The CDR3 runs 15 residues. Per the germline V gene, CDR1 is MNHEY and CDR2 is SMNVEV (reference sequence). The ends were cut back, 5 bases at V and 0 bases at J, with 14 bases in the middle. CDR3 nucleotides: TGTGCCAGCAGTGGGCCGGGAGTGCACTCCTACGAGCAGTACTTC. It codes for CASSGPGVHSYEQYF.

The chain recombines TRBV28 with TRBJ1-2; TRBD1 agrees at 7 bases. The CDR3 totals 15 residues. CDR1 and CDR2 (germline): MDHEN, SYDVKM. J gave up 4 bases and V 1 base, and 6 bases lay outside the gene matches. The CDR3 coding sequence is TGTGCCAGCAGTTTATTGAGGACAGGCCTCTATGGCTACACCTTC. Translated: CASSLLRTGLYGYTF.

The table lists this clonotype with a few counts. V gene TRBV27 combines with J gene TRBJ2-1; 9 positions agree with TRBD1. V lost 3 bases and J lost 5; bases outside the gene matches: 5. This CDR3 comprises 15 residues. Germline V lookup: CDR1 MNHEY, CDR2 SMNVEV (reference sequence). CDR3 coding DNA: TGTGCCAGCAGTTTTGGGACAGGGATACACAATGAGCAGTTCTTC. Translating it yields CASSFGTGIHNEQFF.

This rearrangement joins TRBV4-1 to TRBJ1-5, with D perhaps TRBD1 (5 bases). The V gene's germline CDR1 is MGHRA and CDR2 YSYEKL. V was cut by 4 bases and J by 2 bases, with 12 bases left in between. The CDR3 has 15 residues. CDR3: CASSPSSGGNQPQHF. CDR3 nucleotides: TGCGCCAGCAGCCCAAGTTCGGGGGGCAATCAGCCCCAGCATTTT.